The sequence of this T cell receptor beta chain was determined in a study of blood T cell repertoires in COVID-19. CDR3 length: 17 residues. The V segment lost 4 bases and the J segment 1 base; nucleotides outside the gene matches: 9. CDR1 and CDR2 from the germline V gene are LNHDA and SQIVND (reference sequence). Profiling relied on immunoSEQ multiplex PCR, and the TCRdb table lists in-frame clones only, not all of them. The sample contains 200,000 to 250,000 clones, 65% to 80% of which appear only once. Sequenced material: peripheral blood. The chain carries TRBV19 and TRBJ1-5; TRBD1 matches at 8 bases. The origin of this receptor is a woman in her 40s with active or convalescent COVID-19. The CDR3 region is CASSRPSTGGSNQPQHF. The CDR3 DNA reads TGTGCCAGTAGTAGACCCAGCACAGGGGGAAGCAATCAGCCCCAGCATTTT.